This is a list of T cell receptor beta chains from one sample in a study of T cells in Graves' hyperthyroidism and ophthalmopathy. TCRdb fed the multiplex PCR reads into MiXCR, producing one record per CDR3 protein. The table includes about 560,000 distinct CDR3 sequences, around 14% detected once. Specimen: blood. Source of these receptors: a woman aged 25 to 39 with Graves' hyperthyroidism. Each CDR3 is given with its conserved first and last residue. The D gene is left open where the match is weak. Not every row has a clone size; where given, it reads once, few, many or a size class.

TGTGCCAGCAGCTCTAATCGGGACGCCCTAGAGCAGTACTTC | CASSSNRDALEQYF | TRBJ2-7 | NA | TRBV7-9 | NA
TGTGCCAGCAGTGGAGGGGGCGCGACCGGTCAGCCCCAGCATTTT | CASSGGGATGQPQHF | TRBJ1-5 | TRBD1 | TRBV12-3/TRBV12-4 | many
TGCAGTGCTAGTGACGGACGGGGCAATCAGCCCCAGCATTTT | CSASDGRGNQPQHF | TRBJ1-5 | NA | TRBV20-1 | NA
TGCAGTGCTGCGCGGGAGACCGGGGAGCTGTTTTTT | CSAARETGELFF | TRBJ2-2 | TRBD2 | TRBV20-1 | many
TGCGCCAGCAGCTTGGGCGGGACAGGGTCCCAATCCCACGAGCAGTACTTC | CASSLGGTGSQSHEQYF | TRBJ2-7 | TRBD1 | TRBV5-1 | many
TGCAGTGCTTCAGGGGGGTCCCACTACGATGAGCAGTTCTTC | CSASGGSHYDEQFF | TRBJ2-1 | NA | TRBV20-1 | NA
TGTGCCAGCAGTGCTTCCGGGCAGGAACACTACGAGCAGTACTTC | CASSASGQEHYEQYF | TRBJ2-7 | NA | TRBV12-3/TRBV12-4 | many
TGTGCCAGCAGCTTACTAGGCCAGGGGAATGAAAAACTGTTTTTT | CASSLLGQGNEKLFF | TRBJ1-4 | NA | TRBV7-2 | NA
TGTGCCTGGGTGAGGACAGGGAGGACCAATACGCAGTATTTT | CAWVRTGRTNTQYF | TRBJ2-3 | TRBD1 | TRBV30 | few
TGTGCCAGCAGTGGGACTCAGTTACAGTATCAGCCCCAGCATTTT | CASSGTQLQYQPQHF | TRBJ1-5 | NA | TRBV2 | many
TGTGCCAGCAGCTTAGCGGTTAGCCACGGGGCAGATACGCAGTATTTT | CASSLAVSHGADTQYF | TRBJ2-3 | NA | TRBV7-9 | NA
TGTGCCAGCAGCCTTCCGCCTCGTGGACAGGGGGAGGGAGGCTATGGCTACACCTTC | CASSLPPRGQGEGGYGYTF | TRBJ1-2 | TRBD1 | TRBV6-1 | NA
TGCAGCGTTGAAGTAGAGGGCGGCAATGAGCAGTTCTTC | CSVEVEGGNEQFF | TRBJ2-1 | NA | TRBV29-1 | few
TGTGCCAGCTCACCACTAGCCATATCCATGAGCACTGAAGCTTTCTTT | CASSPLAISMSTEAFF | TRBJ1-1 | NA | TRBV18 | NA
TGTGCCAGCAGTACGGGGAATACCTACAATGAGCAGTTCTTC | CASSTGNTYNEQFF | TRBJ2-1 | NA | TRBV27 | few
TGCAGTGCTCAATACAGGGGGCGAACTGAAGCTTTCTTT | CSAQYRGRTEAFF | TRBJ1-1 | TRBD1 | TRBV20-1 | many
TGTGCCAGCAGCGGGGTTGGCGGGGAGCTGTTTTTT | CASSGVGGELFF | TRBJ2-2 | NA | TRBV11-2 | few
TGTGCCAGCAGTTATACTAGCGGGAGCAGAAGCTCCTACAATGAGCAGTTCTTC | CASSYTSGSRSSYNEQFF | TRBJ2-1 | TRBD2 | TRBV27 | NA
TGTGCCAGCACCCCGGGGGACAGGGGGAGGCGTAATCAGCCCCAGCATTTT | CASTPGDRGRRNQPQHF | TRBJ1-5 | TRBD1 | TRBV28 | many
TGTGCCAGCAGCGAAACCGGGACTAGCGGGAGGGCCCCCTACAATGAGCAGTTCTTC | CASSETGTSGRAPYNEQFF | TRBJ2-1 | TRBD2 | TRBV2 | NA
TGCGCCAGCAGCAGAAACAGTACACAGTTTTTCTCCTACGAGCAGTACTTC | CASSRNSTQFFSYEQYF | TRBJ2-7 | NA | TRBV5-1 | NA
TGTGCCAGCAGCTTAACGTTTGGACGAGCGGCTTTCTTT | CASSLTFGRAAFF | TRBJ1-1 | NA | TRBV7-3 | few
TGTGCCTGGACATTGACAGGAAACTATGGCCACACCTTC | CAWTLTGNYGHTF | TRBJ1-2 | NA | TRBV30 | few
TGTGCCAGCAGCCGAGCCCAGGGAAACACCATATATTTT | CASSRAQGNTIYF | TRBJ1-3 | NA | TRBV3-1 | few
TGCAGTGCTAGAGATTGGGTTTCCAGCGGGAGTATCGCAGATACGCAGTATTTT | CSARDWVSSGSIADTQYF | TRBJ2-3 | TRBD2 | TRBV20-1 | few
TGTGCCAGCAGCTTAGTCCCGAGGACAGGGCGCAATGAGCAGTTCTTC | CASSLVPRTGRNEQFF | TRBJ2-1 | TRBD1 | TRBV7-2 | many
TGTGCCAGCAGTTACAGTTTAACCGAGCAGTACTTC | CASSYSLTEQYF | TRBJ2-7 | NA | TRBV12-3/TRBV12-4 | many
TGTGCCAGCAGCCGGGGAGACGGGTATGGCTACACCTTC | CASSRGDGYGYTF | TRBJ1-2 | NA | TRBV6-1 | many
TGTGCCAGCAGCCAATCAGATCGAGATGGCTACACCTTC | CASSQSDRDGYTF | TRBJ1-2 | NA | TRBV3-1 | many
TGTGCCATCAGTGAGTCTAGTACTAGCGGCACAGATACGCAGTATTTT | CAISESSTSGTDTQYF | TRBJ2-3 | TRBD2 | TRBV10-3 | NA
TGTGCCAGCAGCGTAGTATCTGGGAACACTGAAGCTTTCTTT | CASSVVSGNTEAFF | TRBJ1-1 | NA | TRBV9 | many
TGTGCCTGGACCAACCGGGGGACAGGGTTATACGAGCAGTACTTC | CAWTNRGTGLYEQYF | TRBJ2-7 | TRBD1 | TRBV30 | many
TGTGCCAGCAGTGAATTATACGGGTATGAGCAGTTCTTC | CASSELYGYEQFF | TRBJ2-1 | NA | TRBV6-1 | NA
TGTGCCAGCAGTTCCGGGACTAGTAAGATTGGCGAGCAGTACTTC | CASSSGTSKIGEQYF | TRBJ2-7 | TRBD2 | TRBV27 | many
TGTGCCAGTATTGACAGGGCGGGCGTCGCCGGGGAGCTGTTTTTT | CASIDRAGVAGELFF | TRBJ2-2 | TRBD1 | TRBV19 | few
TGTGCCAGCACCGTTACCTACGAGCAGTACTTC | CASTVTYEQYF | TRBJ2-7 | NA | TRBV6-1 | many
TGTGCCAGCAGGGCCCCTAGCAAATGCGCCTACGAGCAGTACTTC | CASRAPSKCAYEQYF | TRBJ2-7 | NA | TRBV6-4 | NA
TGCAGTGCTATATCGGCGCTCCTCCGCGAGCAGTACTTC | CSAISALLREQYF | TRBJ2-7 | NA | TRBV20-1 | many
TGTGCCTGGAGTGGAGCTGCAGGGCTCACTGGAGGAAACACCATATATTTT | CAWSGAAGLTGGNTIYF | TRBJ1-3 | NA | TRBV30 | many
TGTGCCAGCAGTATGGGGCCGGCTAGCACAGATACGCAGTATTTT | CASSMGPASTDTQYF | TRBJ2-3 | NA | TRBV27 | few
TGCGCCAGCAGCTGGAACAGGGCGATGGCGGAGACCCAGTACTTC | CASSWNRAMAETQYF | TRBJ2-5 | NA | TRBV5-1 | many
TGTGCCAGCAGTTGGGGGACAGGGGGGACTGAAGCTTTCTTT | CASSWGTGGTEAFF | TRBJ1-1 | TRBD1 | TRBV12-3/TRBV12-4 | many
TGTGCCAGCAGTTACGGGACAGGGAACGGTGGATACGAGCAGTACTTC | CASSYGTGNGGYEQYF | TRBJ2-7 | TRBD1 | TRBV6-1 | many
TGTGCCAGCAGTTTCGCGGGAGGGGCGGGGCAGGACTATACGCAGTATTTT | CASSFAGGAGQDYTQYF | TRBJ2-3 | TRBD2 | TRBV6-1 | NA
TGTGCCAGCCGACGACTATCTGGAAACACCATATATTTT | CASRRLSGNTIYF | TRBJ1-3 | NA | TRBV6-1 | NA